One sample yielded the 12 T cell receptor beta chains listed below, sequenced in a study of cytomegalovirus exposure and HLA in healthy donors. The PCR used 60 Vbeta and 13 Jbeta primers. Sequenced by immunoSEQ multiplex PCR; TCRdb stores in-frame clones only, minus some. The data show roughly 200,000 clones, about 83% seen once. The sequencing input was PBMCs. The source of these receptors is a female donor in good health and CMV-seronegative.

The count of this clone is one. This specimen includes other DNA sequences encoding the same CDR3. The CDR3 loop reads CASSQEGLSTDTQYF. The CDR3 DNA follows: TGTGCCAGCAGCCAGGAGGGACTTAGCACAGATACGCAGTATTTT. This sequence joins TRBV7-6 and TRBJ2-3, with D perhaps TRBD2 (6 bases). V lost 5 bases to trimming and J lost 0 bases, with 12 bases between them. Germline loops: CDR1 SGHVS, CDR2 FNYEAQ. There are 15 residues in the CDR3.

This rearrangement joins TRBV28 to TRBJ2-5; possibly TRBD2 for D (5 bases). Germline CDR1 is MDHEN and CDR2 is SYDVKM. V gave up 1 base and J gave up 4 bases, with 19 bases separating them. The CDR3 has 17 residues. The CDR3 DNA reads TGTGCCAGCAGTTTATATGTTAGGAGGTATAGTCCAGAGACCCAGTACTTC. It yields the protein CASSLYVRRYSPETQYF.

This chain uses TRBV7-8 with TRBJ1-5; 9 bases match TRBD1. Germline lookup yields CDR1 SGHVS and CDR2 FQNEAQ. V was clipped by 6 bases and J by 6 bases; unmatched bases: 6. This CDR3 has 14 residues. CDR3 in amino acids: CASRLGQGSQPQHF. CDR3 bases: TGTGCCAGCAGATTGGGACAGGGAAGTCAGCCCCAGCATTTT. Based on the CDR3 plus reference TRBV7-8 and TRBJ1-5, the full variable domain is GAGVSQSPRYKVAKRGQDVALRCDPISGHVSLFWYQQALGQGPEFLTYFQNEAQLDKSGLPSDRFFAERPEGSVSTLKIQRTQQEDSAVYLCASRLGQGSQPQHFGDGTRLSIL.

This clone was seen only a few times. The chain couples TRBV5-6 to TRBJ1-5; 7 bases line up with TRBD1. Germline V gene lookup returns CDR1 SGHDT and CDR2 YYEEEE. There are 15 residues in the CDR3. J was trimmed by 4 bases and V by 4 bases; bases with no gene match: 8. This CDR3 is CASSPRDSLNQPQHF. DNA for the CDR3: TGTGCCAGCAGCCCTAGGGACAGCTTAAATCAGCCCCAGCATTTT.

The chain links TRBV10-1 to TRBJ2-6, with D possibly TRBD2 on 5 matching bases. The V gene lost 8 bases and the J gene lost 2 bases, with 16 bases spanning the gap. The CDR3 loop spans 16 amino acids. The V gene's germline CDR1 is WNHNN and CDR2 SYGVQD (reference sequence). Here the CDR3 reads CASVEVGIPGANVLTF. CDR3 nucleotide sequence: TGCGCCAGCGTCGAGGTCGGGATCCCTGGGGCCAACGTCCTGACTTTC.

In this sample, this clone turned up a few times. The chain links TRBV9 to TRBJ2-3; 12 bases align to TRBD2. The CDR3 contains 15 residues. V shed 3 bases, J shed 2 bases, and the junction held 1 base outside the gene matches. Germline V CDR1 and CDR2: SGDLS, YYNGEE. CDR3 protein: CASSGLAGVTDTQYF. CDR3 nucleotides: TGTGCCAGCAGCGGACTAGCGGGAGTCACAGATACGCAGTATTTT.

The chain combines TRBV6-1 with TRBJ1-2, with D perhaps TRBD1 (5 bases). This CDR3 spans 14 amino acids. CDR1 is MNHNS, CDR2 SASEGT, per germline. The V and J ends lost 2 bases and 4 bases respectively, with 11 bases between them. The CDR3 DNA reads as TGTGCCAGCAGTGAACTTACGGGGGGCTATGGCTACACCTTC. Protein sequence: CASSELTGGYGYTF.

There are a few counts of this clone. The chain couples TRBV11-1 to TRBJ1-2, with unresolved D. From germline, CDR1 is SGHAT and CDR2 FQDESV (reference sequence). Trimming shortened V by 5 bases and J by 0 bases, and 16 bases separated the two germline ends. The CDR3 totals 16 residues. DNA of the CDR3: TGTGCCAGCAGCACCAGACGCACACTACCTAACTATGGCTACACCTTC. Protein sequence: CASSTRRTLPNYGYTF.

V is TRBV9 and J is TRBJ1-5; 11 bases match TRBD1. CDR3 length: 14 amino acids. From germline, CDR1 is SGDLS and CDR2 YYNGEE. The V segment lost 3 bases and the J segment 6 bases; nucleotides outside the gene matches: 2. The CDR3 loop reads CASSAGQGVQPQHF. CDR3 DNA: TGTGCCAGCAGCGCGGGACAGGGGGTTCAGCCCCAGCATTTT.

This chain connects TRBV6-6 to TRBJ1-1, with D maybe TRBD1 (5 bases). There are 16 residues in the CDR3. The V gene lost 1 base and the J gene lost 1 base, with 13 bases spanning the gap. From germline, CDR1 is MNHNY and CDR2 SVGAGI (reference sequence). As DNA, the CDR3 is TGTGCCAGCAGTTACTTACAGGTCTCTCGGAACACTGAAGCTTTCTTT. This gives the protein CASSYLQVSRNTEAFF.

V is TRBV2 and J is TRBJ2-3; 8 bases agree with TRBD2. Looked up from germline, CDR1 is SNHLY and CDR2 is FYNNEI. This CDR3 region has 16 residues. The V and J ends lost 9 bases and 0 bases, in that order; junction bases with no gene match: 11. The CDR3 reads CARSGGYSDSTDTQYF. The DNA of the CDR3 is TGTGCCAGGAGCGGGGGATACTCGGATAGCACAGATACGCAGTATTTT.

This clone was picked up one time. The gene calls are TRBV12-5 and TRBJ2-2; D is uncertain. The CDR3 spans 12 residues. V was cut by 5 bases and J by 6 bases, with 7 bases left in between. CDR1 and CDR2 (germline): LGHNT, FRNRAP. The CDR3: CASGPGPGELFF. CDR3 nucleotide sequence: TGTGCTAGTGGTCCTGGGCCCGGGGAGCTGTTTTTT.